The present entry profiles one T cell receptor beta chain with its context. Original processing methods: Nucleated cell counts were estimated from reference gene primer amplification. The table came from immunoSEQ multiplex PCR; TCRdb's copy has only in-frame clones and leaves some out. That table gives V, J and clone size, and the DNA gave D and trimming. This table holds about 190,000 clones, around 85% found once. This specimen belongs to a study of blood T cell repertoires in COVID-19. Study in general: The samples span acute and convalescent COVID-19 from the United States, Italy and Spain. T cells, B-cell-depleted T cells, or PBMCs supplied cDNA or gDNA.

The CDR3 is 11 amino acids. The germline V and J ends were trimmed by 6 bases and 7 bases, with 7 bases remaining between them. The source material was peripheral blood. The clonotype originates from a man aged 25 to 40 with acute or convalescent COVID-19. The chain employs TRBV12-3 or TRBV12-4 and TRBJ2-1; D gene ambiguous. The DNA of the CDR3 is TGTGCCAGCAGCCTATGGAATGAGCAGTTCTTC. Protein sequence: CASSLWNEQFF.